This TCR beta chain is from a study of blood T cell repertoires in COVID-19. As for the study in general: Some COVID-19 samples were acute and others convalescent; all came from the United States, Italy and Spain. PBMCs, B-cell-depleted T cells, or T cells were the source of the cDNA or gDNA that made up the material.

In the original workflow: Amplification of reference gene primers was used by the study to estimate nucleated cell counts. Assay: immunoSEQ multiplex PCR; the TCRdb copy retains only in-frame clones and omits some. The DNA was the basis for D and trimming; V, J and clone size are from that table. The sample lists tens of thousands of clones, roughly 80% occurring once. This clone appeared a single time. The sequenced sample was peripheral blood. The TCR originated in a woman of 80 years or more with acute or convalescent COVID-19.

The CDR3 DNA reads as TGTGCCAGCAGCGTAGGGGACAGTCCCTATGGGCAGTACTTC. Protein: CASSVGDSPYGQYF. V gene TRBV9 combines with J gene TRBJ2-7; 7 bases match TRBD1. The CDR3 is 14 residues long. CDR1 is SGDLS, CDR2 YYNGEE, per germline. V was pared by 0 bases and J by 9 bases, with 9 bases of the junction left unmatched.